The 12 T cell receptor beta chains below were found in one sample sequenced in a study of T cells in Graves' hyperthyroidism and ophthalmopathy. The TCR beta CDR3 regions underwent amplification using RNA transcripts as the source. TCR CDR3 regions were first amplified by RT-PCR with HTBI primers. TCRdb re-called the multiplex PCR reads with MiXCR, one entry per CDR3 protein. The sample has approximately 400,000 distinct CDR3 sequences; roughly 14% are singletons. Sequencing used blood. These TCRs come from a woman between 18 and 30 years old with Graves' hyperthyroidism.

This clonotype was seen many times. The gene calls are TRBV28 and TRBJ1-6, with 12 bases that match TRBD1. CDR3 length equals 19 residues. Trimming cost V 2 bases and J 3 bases; bases outside gene matches: 8. The germline gives CDR1 MDHEN, CDR2 SYDVKM. The DNA of the CDR3 is TGTGCCAGCAGTTTAAAGTCGGGACAGGGGGCTTTCTATAATTCACCCCTCCACTTT. It encodes CASSLKSGQGAFYNSPLHF.

This clonotype was detected ten times or more. The chain joins TRBV30 to TRBJ1-5, with 12 bases lining up with TRBD1. The V gene's germline CDR1 is GTSNPN and CDR2 SVGIG (reference sequence). This CDR3 is built from 15 residues. V gave up 3 bases and J gave up 6 bases; unmatched junction bases: 6. The CDR3 loop is CAWRAGTGGSQPQHF. CDR3 DNA sequence: TGTGCCTGGAGAGCTGGGACAGGGGGCAGTCAGCCCCAGCATTTT.

Points on this clonotype: This may be a read error, as it is one base from a much larger clone. The chain couples TRBV30 to TRBJ1-2; 7 nucleotides line up with TRBD1. The J segment lost 0 bases and the V segment lost 8 bases, leaving 3 bases of the junction unmatched. Germline V gives CDR1 GTSNPN, CDR2 SVGIG (reference sequence). The CDR3 is made up of 12 amino acids. CDR3 DNA: TGTGCCCGGGGACAGACTAACTATGGCTACACCTTC. It is translated as CARGQTNYGYTF.

This clonotype has only a few counts. The chain uses TRBV28 and TRBJ2-1, with 10 bases lining up with TRBD1. Losses at the gene ends were 5 bases for V and 8 bases for J; bases not matched to a gene: 18. From germline, CDR1 is MDHEN and CDR2 SYDVKM. The CDR3 sequence is 18 residues long. The CDR3 nucleotides read TGTGCCAGCAGTCTGACAGGGGGCCCAATGGGGGAAAAATATGAGCAGTTCTTC. Translation: CASSLTGGPMGEKYEQFF.

This clonotype was observed many times. This chain joins TRBV18 and TRBJ1-5; D is unresolved. This CDR3 spans 14 amino acids. V gave up 3 bases and J gave up 2 bases, with 8 bases separating them. The germline V gene has CDR1 KGHSH and CDR2 LQKENI. The CDR3 loop reads CASSPQDGNQPQHF. The CDR3 DNA is TGTGCCAGCTCACCCCAGGATGGCAATCAGCCCCAGCATTTT. Combining the CDR3 with reference TRBV18 and TRBJ1-5 gives the whole variable domain NAGVMQNPRHLVRRRGQEARLRCSPMKGHSHVYWYRQLPEEGLKFMVYLQKENIIDESGMPKERFSAEFPKEGPSILRIQQVVRGDSAAYFCASSPQDGNQPQHFGDGTRLSIL.

The chain carries TRBV6-2 or TRBV6-3 and TRBJ2-7; 10 bases fit TRBD1. This CDR3 is built from 15 residues. CDR1 and CDR2 (germline): MNHEY, SVGEGT. Trimming at V came to 6 bases and at J to 3 bases, leaving 8 bases not matched to a gene. CDR3 amino acids: CASRKGQGVGYEQYF. The CDR3 nucleotides are TGTGCCAGCAGGAAAGGACAGGGGGTGGGCTACGAGCAGTACTTC.

The chain employs TRBV19 and TRBJ2-1; 7 bases align to TRBD2. Trimming cost V 4 bases and J 5 bases; bases outside gene matches: 5. The CDR3 covers 14 residues. Germline V gene sequence: CDR1 LNHDA, CDR2 SQIVND (reference sequence). CDR3 sequence reads: CASSNGGENNEQFF. The CDR3, as DNA: TGTGCCAGTAGTAATGGGGGGGAGAACAATGAGCAGTTCTTC. Supplemented by reference TRBV19 and TRBJ2-1, the full variable domain reads DGGITQSPKYLFRKEGQNVTLSCEQNLNHDAMYWYRQDPGQGLRLIYYSQIVNDFQKGDIAEGYSVSREKKESFPLTVTSAQKNPTAFYLCASSNGGENNEQFFGPGTRLTVL.

This clonotype was seen many times. The rearrangement uses TRBV7-2 and TRBJ2-7; 7 bases agree with TRBD1. J lost 0 bases, V lost 1 base, and 6 bases had no gene match. Germline V gene data show CDR1 as SGHTA and CDR2 as FQGNSA. The CDR3 has 16 residues. The CDR3 region is CASSLEGQRYSYEQYF. The CDR3 nucleotides read TGTGCCAGCAGCTTAGAGGGACAGCGTTACTCCTACGAGCAGTACTTC.

This clonotype was found many times. This chain joins TRBV27 and TRBJ2-2; tentative D call: TRBD1 (7 bases). Germline V gene lookup returns CDR1 MNHEY and CDR2 SMNVEV (reference sequence). This CDR3 region has 15 residues. Trimming cost V 2 bases and J 6 bases, with 13 bases left between them. For the CDR3, the DNA is TGTGCCAGCAGTTTAGCCAGGGGGGTCGCCGGGGAGCTGTTTTTT. Its translation: CASSLARGVAGELFF.

Of note for this clonotype: This sequence may be a read error, since a much larger clone differs from it by one base. The genes are TRBV4-2 and TRBJ1-5; unclear D gene. The CDR3 runs 15 residues. Germline CDR1 LGHNA, CDR2 YNFKEQ. The CDR3 region has the DNA TGTACCAGCAGCCTAAGCATTGGGGAGGGTCAGCCCCAGCATTTT. Its protein is CTSSLSIGEGQPQHF.

This clonotype came up many times. The CDR3 spells CASSSPKDRSSINIQYF. CDR3 DNA sequence: TGTGCCAGCAGCTCACCAAAGGATCGATCATCAATAAACATTCAGTACTTC. The chain combines TRBV7-8 with TRBJ2-4; D is uncertain. This CDR3 comprises 17 residues. Germline V CDR1 and CDR2: SGHVS, FQNEAQ. V shed 4 bases and J shed 6 bases, with 22 bases lying between them.

Ten or more counts support this clonotype. This chain links TRBV28 with TRBJ1-2; D is possibly TRBD1 (5 bases). Germline CDR1 is MDHEN and CDR2 is SYDVKM. V dropped 7 bases and J dropped 2 bases, with 20 bases sitting between them. The CDR3 length is 16 residues. CDR3 protein: CASTPVGVQTNYGYTF. CDR3 coding DNA: TGTGCCAGCACCCCCGTGGGGGTGCAGACGAACTATGGCTACACCTTC.